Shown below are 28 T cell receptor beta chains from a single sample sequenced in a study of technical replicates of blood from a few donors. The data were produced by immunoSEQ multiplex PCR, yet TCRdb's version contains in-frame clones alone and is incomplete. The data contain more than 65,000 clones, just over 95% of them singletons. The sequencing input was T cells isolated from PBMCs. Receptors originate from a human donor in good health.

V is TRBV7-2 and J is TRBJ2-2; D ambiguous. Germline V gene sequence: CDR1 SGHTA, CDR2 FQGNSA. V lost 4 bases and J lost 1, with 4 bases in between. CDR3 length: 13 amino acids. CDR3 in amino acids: CASSYRNTGELFF. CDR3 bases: TGTGCCAGCAGCTATAGGAACACCGGGGAGCTGTTTTTT. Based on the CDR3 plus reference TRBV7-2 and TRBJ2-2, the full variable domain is GAGVSQSPSNKVTEKGKDVELRCDPISGHTALYWYRQSLGQGLEFLIYFQGNSAPDKSGLPSDRFSAERTGGSVSTLTIQRTQQEDSAVYLCASSYRNTGELFFGEGSRLTVL.

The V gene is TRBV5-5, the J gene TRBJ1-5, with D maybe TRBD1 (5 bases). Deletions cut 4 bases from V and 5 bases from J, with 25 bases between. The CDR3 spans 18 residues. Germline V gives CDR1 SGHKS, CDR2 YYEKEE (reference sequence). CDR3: CASSRRFIVQGSDQPQHF. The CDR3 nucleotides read TGTGCCAGCAGCCGAAGGTTTATAGTGCAGGGAAGTGATCAGCCCCAGCATTTT.

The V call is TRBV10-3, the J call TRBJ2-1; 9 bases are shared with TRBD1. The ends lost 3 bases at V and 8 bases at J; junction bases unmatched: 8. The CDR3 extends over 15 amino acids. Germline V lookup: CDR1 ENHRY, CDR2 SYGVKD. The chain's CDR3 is CAISETGQGRHEQFF. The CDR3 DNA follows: TGTGCCATCAGTGAAACGGGACAGGGTCGCCATGAGCAGTTCTTC.

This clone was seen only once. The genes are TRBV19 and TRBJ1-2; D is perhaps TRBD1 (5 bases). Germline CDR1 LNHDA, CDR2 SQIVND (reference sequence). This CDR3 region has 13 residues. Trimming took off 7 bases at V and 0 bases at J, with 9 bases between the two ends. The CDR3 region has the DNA TGTGCCAGTATGTGGGGCACTAACTATGGCTACACCTTC. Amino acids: CASMWGTNYGYTF.

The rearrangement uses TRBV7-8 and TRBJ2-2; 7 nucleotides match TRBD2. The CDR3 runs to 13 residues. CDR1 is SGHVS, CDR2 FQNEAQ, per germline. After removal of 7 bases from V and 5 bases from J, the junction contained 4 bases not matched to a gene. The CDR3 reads CASKLAFTGELFF. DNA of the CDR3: TGTGCCAGCAAACTAGCGTTTACCGGGGAGCTGTTTTTT.

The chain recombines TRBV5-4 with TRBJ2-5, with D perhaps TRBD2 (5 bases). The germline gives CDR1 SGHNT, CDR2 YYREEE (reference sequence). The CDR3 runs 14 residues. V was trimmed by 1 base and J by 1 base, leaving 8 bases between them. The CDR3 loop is CASSLIGIQETQYF. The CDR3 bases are TGTGCCAGCAGCTTGATCGGGATCCAAGAGACCCAGTACTTC.

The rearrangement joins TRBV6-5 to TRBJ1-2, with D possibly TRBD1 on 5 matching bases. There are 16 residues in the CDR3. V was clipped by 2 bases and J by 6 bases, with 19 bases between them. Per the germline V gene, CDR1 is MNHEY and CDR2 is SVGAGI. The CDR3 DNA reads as TGTGCCAGCAGTTACGCGGGGGAGGCGCTTAGGGATGGCTACACCTTC. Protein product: CASSYAGEALRDGYTF.

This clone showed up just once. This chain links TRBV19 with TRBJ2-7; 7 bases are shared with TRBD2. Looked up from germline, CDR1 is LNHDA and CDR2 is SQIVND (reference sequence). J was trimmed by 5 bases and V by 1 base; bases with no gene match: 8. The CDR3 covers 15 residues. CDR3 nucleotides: TGTGCCAGTAGTATAGTGGCGGGAGATGTCAACGAGCAGTACTTC. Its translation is CASSIVAGDVNEQYF.

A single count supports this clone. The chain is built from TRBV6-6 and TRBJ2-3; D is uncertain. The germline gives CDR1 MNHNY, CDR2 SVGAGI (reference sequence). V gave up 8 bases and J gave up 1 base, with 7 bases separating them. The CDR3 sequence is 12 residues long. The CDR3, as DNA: TGTGCCAGCGTCCAGGGCACAGATACGCAGTATTTT. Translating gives CASVQGTDTQYF.

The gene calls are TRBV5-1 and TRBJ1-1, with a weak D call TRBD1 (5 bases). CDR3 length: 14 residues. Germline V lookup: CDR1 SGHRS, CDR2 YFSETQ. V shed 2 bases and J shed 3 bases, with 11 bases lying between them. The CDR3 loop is CASSLRQGDTEAFF. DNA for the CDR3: TGCGCCAGCAGCTTAAGGCAGGGTGACACTGAAGCTTTCTTT.

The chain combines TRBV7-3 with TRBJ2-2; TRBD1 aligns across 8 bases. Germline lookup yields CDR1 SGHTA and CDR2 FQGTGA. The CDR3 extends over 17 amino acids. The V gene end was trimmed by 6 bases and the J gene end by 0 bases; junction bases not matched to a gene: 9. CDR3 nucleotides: TGTGCCAGCAGGGATCTCGGACAGGGACCGAACACCGGGGAGCTGTTTTTT. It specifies CASRDLGQGPNTGELFF.

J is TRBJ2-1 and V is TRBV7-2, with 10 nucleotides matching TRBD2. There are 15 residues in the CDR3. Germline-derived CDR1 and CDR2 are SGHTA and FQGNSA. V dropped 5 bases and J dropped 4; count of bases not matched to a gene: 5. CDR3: CASSQRTSGYNEQFF. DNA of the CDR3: TGTGCCAGCAGCCAGAGGACTAGCGGTTACAATGAGCAGTTCTTC.

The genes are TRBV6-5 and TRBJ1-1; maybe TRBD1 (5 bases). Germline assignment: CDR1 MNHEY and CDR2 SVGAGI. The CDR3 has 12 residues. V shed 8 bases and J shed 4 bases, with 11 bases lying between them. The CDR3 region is CASQAGGTEAFF. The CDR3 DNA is TGTGCCAGCCAAGCCGGGGGCACTGAAGCTTTCTTT.

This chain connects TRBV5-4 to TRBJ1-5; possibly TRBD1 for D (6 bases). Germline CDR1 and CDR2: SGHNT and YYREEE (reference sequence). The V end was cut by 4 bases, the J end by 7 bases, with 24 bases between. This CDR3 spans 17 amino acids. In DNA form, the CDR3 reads TGTGCCAGCAGCCCCGAAAGCAAGAGGACAGTACGGCAGCCCCAGCATTTT. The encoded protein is CASSPESKRTVRQPQHF.

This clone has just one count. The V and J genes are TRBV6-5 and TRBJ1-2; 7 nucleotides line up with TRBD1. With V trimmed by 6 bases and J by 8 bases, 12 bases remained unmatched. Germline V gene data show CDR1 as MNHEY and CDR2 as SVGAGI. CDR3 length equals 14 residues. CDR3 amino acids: CASSLWNRGGGYTF. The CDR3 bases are TGTGCCAGCAGCTTGTGGAACAGGGGAGGCGGCTACACCTTC.

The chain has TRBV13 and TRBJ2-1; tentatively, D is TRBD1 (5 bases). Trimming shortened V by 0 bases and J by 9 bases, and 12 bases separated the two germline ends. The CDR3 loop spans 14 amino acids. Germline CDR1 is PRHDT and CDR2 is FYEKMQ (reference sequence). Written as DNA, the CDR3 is TGTGCCAGCAGCTTAGGCAAATCAGGGCGTGAGCAGTTCTTC. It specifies CASSLGKSGREQFF.

CDR3 bases: TGTGCCAGCAGCCCCAGGGAGGGATGGGGAGGAAGGCCTGAAGCTTTCTTT. This gives the protein CASSPREGWGGRPEAFF. The rearrangement joins TRBV14 to TRBJ1-1; perhaps TRBD1 as D (5 bases). CDR1 is SGHDN and CDR2 is FVKESK in the germline V gene. The CDR3 is made up of 17 amino acids. The V gene lost 4 bases and the J gene lost 6 bases, with 24 bases spanning the gap.

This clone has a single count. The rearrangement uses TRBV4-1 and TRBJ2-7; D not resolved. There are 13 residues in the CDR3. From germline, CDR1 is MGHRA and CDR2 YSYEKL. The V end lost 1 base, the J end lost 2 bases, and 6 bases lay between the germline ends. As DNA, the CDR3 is TGCGCCAGCAGCCAAGCTCCAGCCTACGAGCAGTACTTC. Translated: CASSQAPAYEQYF.

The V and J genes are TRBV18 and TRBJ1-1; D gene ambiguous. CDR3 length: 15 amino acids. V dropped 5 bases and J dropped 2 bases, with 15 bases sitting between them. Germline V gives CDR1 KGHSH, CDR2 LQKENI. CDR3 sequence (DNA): TGTGCCAGCTCATCATCACTTACAGTTAACACTGAAGCTTTCTTT. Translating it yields CASSSSLTVNTEAFF.

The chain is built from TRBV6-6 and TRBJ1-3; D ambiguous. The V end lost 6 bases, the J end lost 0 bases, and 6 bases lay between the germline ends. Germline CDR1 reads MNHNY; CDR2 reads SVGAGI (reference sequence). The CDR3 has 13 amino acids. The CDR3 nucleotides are TGTGCCAGCAGACTATACTCTGGAAACACCATATATTTT. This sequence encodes CASRLYSGNTIYF.

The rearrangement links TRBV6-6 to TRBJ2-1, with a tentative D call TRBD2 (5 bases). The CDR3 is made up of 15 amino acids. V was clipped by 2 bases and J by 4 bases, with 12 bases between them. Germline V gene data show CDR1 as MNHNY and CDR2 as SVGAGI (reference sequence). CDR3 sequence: CASSYEGEIYNEQFF. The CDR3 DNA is TGTGCCAGCAGTTACGAGGGAGAGATTTACAATGAGCAGTTCTTC.

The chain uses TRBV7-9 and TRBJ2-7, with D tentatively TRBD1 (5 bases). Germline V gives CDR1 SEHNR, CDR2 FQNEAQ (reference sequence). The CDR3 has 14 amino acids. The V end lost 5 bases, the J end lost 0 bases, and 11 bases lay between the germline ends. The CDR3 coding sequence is TGTGCCAGCAGCCCGCCGACAGCCTCCTACGAGCAGTACTTC. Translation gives CASSPPTASYEQYF.

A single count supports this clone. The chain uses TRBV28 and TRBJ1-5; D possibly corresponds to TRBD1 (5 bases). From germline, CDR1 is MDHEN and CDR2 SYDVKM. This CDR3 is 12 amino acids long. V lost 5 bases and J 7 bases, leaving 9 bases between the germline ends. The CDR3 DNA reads TGTGCCAGCAGTCAGGGAGGCCAGCCCCAGCATTTT. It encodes CASSQGGQPQHF.

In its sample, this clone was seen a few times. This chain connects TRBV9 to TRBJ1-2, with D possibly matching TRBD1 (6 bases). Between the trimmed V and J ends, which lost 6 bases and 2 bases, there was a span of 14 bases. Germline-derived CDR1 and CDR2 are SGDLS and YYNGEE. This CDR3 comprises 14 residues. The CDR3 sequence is CASTMSGQNYGYTF. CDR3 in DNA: TGTGCCAGCACCATGAGCGGACAGAACTATGGCTACACCTTC.

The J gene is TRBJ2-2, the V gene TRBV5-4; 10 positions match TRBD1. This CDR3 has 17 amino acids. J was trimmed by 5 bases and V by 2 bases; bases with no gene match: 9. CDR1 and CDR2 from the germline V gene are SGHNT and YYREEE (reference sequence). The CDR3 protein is CASSFGRTGGPTGELFF. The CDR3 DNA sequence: TGTGCCAGCAGCTTCGGTAGGACAGGGGGACCTACCGGGGAGCTGTTTTTT.

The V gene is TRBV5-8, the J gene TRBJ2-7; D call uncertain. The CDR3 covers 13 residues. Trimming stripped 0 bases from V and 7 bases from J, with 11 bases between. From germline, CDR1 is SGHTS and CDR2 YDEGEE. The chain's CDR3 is CASSLGLVVEQYF. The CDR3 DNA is TGTGCCAGCAGCTTGGGGCTAGTTGTAGAGCAGTACTTC.

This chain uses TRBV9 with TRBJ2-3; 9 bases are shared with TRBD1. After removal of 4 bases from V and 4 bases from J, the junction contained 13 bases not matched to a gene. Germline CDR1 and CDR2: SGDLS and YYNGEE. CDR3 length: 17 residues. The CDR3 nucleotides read TGTGCCAGCAGCTCGACACAACCGGGACAGGGCTCAGATACGCAGTATTTT. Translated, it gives CASSSTQPGQGSDTQYF.

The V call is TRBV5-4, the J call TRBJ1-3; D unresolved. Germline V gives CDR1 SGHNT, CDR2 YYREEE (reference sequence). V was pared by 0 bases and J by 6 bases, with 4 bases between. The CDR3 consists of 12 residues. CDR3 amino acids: CASSLDLNTIYF. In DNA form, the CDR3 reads TGTGCCAGCAGCTTGGATCTAAACACCATATATTTT.